The 30 T cell receptor beta chains in this list originate from one sample, sequenced in a study of glioma-infiltrating T cells after dendritic cell vaccination. Stated time point: after dendritic cell vaccination, including at tumor progression/relapse. Assay: immunoSEQ multiplex PCR; the TCRdb copy retains only in-frame clones and omits some. This table has around 87,000 clones, less than 90% appearing once. Material: blood, obtained after dendritic cell vaccination. These receptors were collected from a human donor with glioblastoma.

This chain uses TRBV10-3 with TRBJ2-4, with 7 bases aligning to TRBD1. CDR1 and CDR2 from the germline V gene are ENHRY and SYGVKD. This CDR3 spans 13 amino acids. Germline trimming cut 10 bases from V and 8 bases from J; bases unmatched to any gene: 11. The CDR3 DNA reads as TGTGCCACCCACGATACAGGGGAGTACATTCAGTACTTC. Its translation: CATHDTGEYIQYF.

This chain connects TRBV6-5 to TRBJ1-1; TRBD1 aligns across 8 bases. Germline V gene data show CDR1 as MNHEY and CDR2 as SVGAGI. The CDR3 runs to 13 residues. V shed 2 bases, J shed 5 bases, and the junction held 1 base outside the gene matches. CDR3 loop: CASSYDRGTEAFF. The CDR3 bases are TGTGCCAGCAGTTACGACAGGGGTACTGAAGCTTTCTTT.

The chain joins TRBV19 to TRBJ1-1; 12 bases line up with TRBD1. The germline CDR1 and CDR2 sequences are LNHDA and SQIVND (reference sequence). The CDR3 is 17 residues long. V lost 4 bases and J lost 3; bases outside the gene matches: 9. Here the CDR3 DNA reads TGTGCCAGTAGTAACCGGGACAGGGGGCGATGGGACACTGAAGCTTTCTTT. It encodes CASSNRDRGRWDTEAFF.

In nucleotides, the CDR3 is TGTGCCAGCCAGACAGGGTCTTATCAGCCCCAGCATTTT. Translated: CASQTGSYQPQHF. This chain links TRBV2 with TRBJ1-5, with 7 positions matching TRBD1. Germline V gene sequence: CDR1 SNHLY, CDR2 FYNNEI. J lost 5 bases, V lost 8 bases, and 6 bases had no gene match. The CDR3 is 13 amino acids.

V usage is TRBV5-1 and J usage is TRBJ2-1; 8 bases map to TRBD1. The V and J ends lost 3 bases and 7 bases, in that order; junction bases with no gene match: 3. Germline V gene data show CDR1 as SGHRS and CDR2 as YFSETQ. The CDR3 has 13 amino acids. The CDR3 DNA is TGCGCCAGCAGCTGGGGACAGGATAATGAGCAGTTCTTC. It encodes CASSWGQDNEQFF.

In its sample, this clone was seen once. V and J are TRBV6-1 and TRBJ1-2, with 11 bases that match TRBD1. Germline loops: CDR1 MNHNS, CDR2 SASEGT. The CDR3 runs 16 residues. The V segment lost 0 bases and the J segment 5 bases; nucleotides outside the gene matches: 5. The CDR3 nucleotides read TGTGCCAGCAGTGAAGCTAGGACAGGGGGCGTATATGGCTACACCTTC. Its translation is CASSEARTGGVYGYTF.

The chain has TRBV7-2 and TRBJ1-1; 8 bases match TRBD1. This CDR3 comprises 15 residues. Germline V gives CDR1 SGHTA, CDR2 FQGNSA. After removal of 4 bases from V and 1 base from J, the junction contained 5 bases not matched to a gene. CDR3 DNA: TGTGCCAGCAGCTCCGCGACAGGGGAGAACACTGAAGCTTTCTTT. Residues: CASSSATGENTEAFF.

The chain is built from TRBV5-1 and TRBJ2-5; TRBD1 aligns across 11 bases. V shed 4 bases and J 2 bases; nucleotides not matched to a gene: 10. The germline gives CDR1 SGHRS, CDR2 YFSETQ. The CDR3 length is 17 residues. CDR3 DNA: TGCGCCAGCAGCCTAACGCGGGGGGACAGGGGGCAAGAGACCCAGTACTTC. Residues: CASSLTRGDRGQETQYF.

The chain couples TRBV7-8 to TRBJ2-2; perhaps TRBD2 as D (6 bases). Trimming took 2 bases from V and 3 from J, leaving 10 bases between them. This CDR3 has 15 amino acids. Per germline, CDR1 SGHVS and CDR2 FQNEAQ. The CDR3 loop is CASSLISGDTGELFF. CDR3 bases: TGTGCCAGCAGCTTAATCTCGGGGGACACCGGGGAGCTGTTTTTT.

This chain joins TRBV7-9 and TRBJ1-2; 7 bases are shared with TRBD1. The V and J ends lost 4 bases and 4 bases, in that order; junction bases with no gene match: 6. Germline lookup yields CDR1 SEHNR and CDR2 FQNEAQ (reference sequence). The CDR3 totals 14 residues. In DNA, the CDR3 is TGTGCCAGCAGCTACCAGTCAGGGGGCTATGGCTACACCTTC. It translates to CASSYQSGGYGYTF. Based on the CDR3 plus reference TRBV7-9 and TRBJ1-2, the full variable domain is DTGVSQNPRHKITKRGQNVTFRCDPISEHNRLYWYRQTLGQGPEFLTYFQNEAQLEKSRLLSDRFSAERPKGSFSTLEIQRTEQGDSAMYLCASSYQSGGYGYTFGSGTRLTVV.

The chain joins TRBV2 to TRBJ2-5; TRBD2 matches 8 bases. The J call could be wrong; TRBJ2-7 is a better fit for the DNA end. This CDR3 has 15 residues. Germline CDR1 SNHLY, CDR2 FYNNEI. The CDR3 DNA is TGTGCCAGCAGTGATAGCGGGGAGCCGCACTACGAGCAGTACTTC. Its protein is CASSDSGEPHYEQYF.

The genes are TRBV7-2 and TRBJ2-3, with D possibly matching TRBD1 (6 bases). V lost 2 bases to trimming and J lost 1 base, with 10 bases between them. CDR1 and CDR2 from the germline V gene are SGHTA and FQGNSA. The CDR3 contains 15 residues. The CDR3 spells CASSLRTDRTDTQYF. DNA of the CDR3: TGTGCCAGCAGCTTAAGGACAGATCGCACAGATACGCAGTATTTT.

The chain joins TRBV7-2 to TRBJ2-2; TRBD2 might be the D (7 bases). Looked up from germline, CDR1 is SGHTA and CDR2 is FQGNSA. The CDR3 runs to 16 residues. Between the trimmed V and J ends, which lost 4 bases and 3 bases, there was a span of 15 bases. In DNA form, the CDR3 reads TGTGCCAGCAGCTGGGTGCGGGGGCGAGACACCGGGGAGCTGTTTTTT. It encodes CASSWVRGRDTGELFF.

In its sample, this clone was seen a few times. This chain connects TRBV29-1 to TRBJ2-2; D is perhaps TRBD2 (5 bases). The CDR3 loop spans 14 amino acids. Germline lookup yields CDR1 SQVTM and CDR2 ANQGSEA. Trimming removed 7 bases at V and 6 bases at J, with 18 bases between. CDR3 sequence (DNA): TGCAGCGCTTTGTTCTCGGGGAAACCCGGGGAGCTGTTTTTT. This codes for CSALFSGKPGELFF.

This chain connects TRBV15 to TRBJ2-1; D gene uncertain. Germline-derived CDR1 and CDR2 are LNHNV and YYDKDF (reference sequence). The CDR3 is made up of 13 amino acids. V gave up 0 bases and J gave up 9 bases, with 9 bases separating them. CDR3 amino acids: CATSRDVSREQFF. In DNA, the CDR3 is TGTGCCACCAGCAGAGATGTGAGCCGTGAGCAGTTCTTC.

This clone has more than one count but fewer than ten. This chain connects TRBV5-1 to TRBJ1-4; 8 bases align to TRBD1. The length of the CDR3 is 14 residues. V lost 3 bases, J lost 8 bases, and 6 bases stayed unmatched. Per the germline V gene, CDR1 is SGHRS and CDR2 is YFSETQ. The CDR3, as DNA: TGCGCCAGCAGCTCAGGACAGGGCGGAGAAAAACTGTTTTTT. Protein product: CASSSGQGGEKLFF.

The J gene is TRBJ2-1, the V gene TRBV6-6; 8 bases align to TRBD1. The CDR3 is 14 amino acids. Trimming at V came to 7 bases and at J to 2 bases, leaving 4 bases not matched to a gene. Germline values: CDR1 MNHNY, CDR2 SVGAGI (reference sequence). CDR3 sequence: CASIGTGAYNEQFF. In nucleotides, the CDR3 is TGTGCCAGCATTGGGACAGGAGCCTACAATGAGCAGTTCTTC.

This chain connects TRBV19 to TRBJ2-7, with 8 bases that match TRBD1. The germline CDR1 and CDR2 sequences are LNHDA and SQIVND (reference sequence). The ends lost 6 bases at V and 2 bases at J; junction bases unmatched: 12. The CDR3 contains 16 residues. The CDR3 here is CASSFRLGQGTYEQYF. The DNA of the CDR3 is TGTGCCAGTAGCTTCCGACTTGGACAGGGAACCTACGAGCAGTACTTC.

The gene calls are TRBV7-2 and TRBJ1-5; perhaps TRBD1 as D (5 bases). Per the germline V gene, CDR1 is SGHTA and CDR2 is FQGNSA. The CDR3 is 13 residues long. The V and J ends lost 0 bases and 7 bases respectively, with 7 bases between them. CDR3 sequence: CASSLADIQPQHF. The CDR3 DNA reads TGTGCCAGCAGCTTAGCGGACATCCAGCCCCAGCATTTT.

V gene TRBV5-1 combines with J gene TRBJ1-2, with D unclear. Germline CDR1 SGHRS, CDR2 YFSETQ. There are 15 residues in the CDR3. V lost 0 bases and J lost 0, with 9 bases in between. In nucleotides, the CDR3 is TGCGCCAGCAGCTTGGGTCAGACTGCTAACTATGGCTACACCTTC. Translated: CASSLGQTANYGYTF.

About this clone itself: A much larger clone sits a single nucleotide away, making a read error possible. At the DNA level, this CDR3 is encoded by other sequences in the same sample as well. The J gene is TRBJ2-5, the V gene TRBV4-1; maybe TRBD2 (6 bases). Germline loops: CDR1 MGHRA, CDR2 YSYEKL. V was pared by 1 base and J by 4 bases, with 13 bases between. This CDR3 spans 15 amino acids. Written as DNA, the CDR3 is TGCGCCAGCAGCCAAGGGCTAGCCGGGGGAGAGACCCAGTACTTC. The encoded protein is CASSQGLAGGETQYF.

The chain links TRBV7-8 to TRBJ2-7, with 10 bases lining up with TRBD1. Unmatched junction bases numbered 9, after V lost 5 bases and J lost 2 bases. Germline assignment: CDR1 SGHVS and CDR2 FQNEAQ. The CDR3 contains 16 residues. This chain's CDR3 is CASSIHGQGVPYEQYF. The CDR3 nucleotides read TGTGCCAGCAGCATTCACGGACAGGGGGTTCCCTACGAGCAGTACTTC.

This clone was seen a single time. This chain connects TRBV25-1 to TRBJ1-2; perhaps TRBD1 as D (6 bases). V lost 3 bases and J lost 6, with 17 bases in between. Germline V gives CDR1 MGHDK, CDR2 SYGVNS. The length of the CDR3 is 15 residues. The CDR3 DNA reads as TGTGCCAGCAGTGAGGTGACAGGTACCTCTCATGGCTACACCTTC. Translated: CASSEVTGTSHGYTF.

The chain recombines TRBV19 with TRBJ1-2, with D maybe TRBD1 (6 bases). This CDR3 has 17 residues. The V end lost 5 bases, the J end lost 8 bases, and 27 bases lay between the germline ends. The germline V gene encodes CDR1 LNHDA and CDR2 SQIVND (reference sequence). DNA for the CDR3: TGTGCCAGTAGTTCCCGACAGGAACGCACGTTTTCGCTAGGCTACACCTTC. This translates into CASSSRQERTFSLGYTF.

This clone was seen only a few times. The chain carries TRBV29-1 and TRBJ1-2; D is perhaps TRBD1 (5 bases). V was clipped by 4 bases and J by 2 bases, with 17 bases between them. The CDR3 loop spans 15 amino acids. Germline lookup yields CDR1 SQVTM and CDR2 ANQGSEA. This CDR3 is CSVGGSGAENYGYTF. The CDR3 region has the DNA TGCAGCGTTGGGGGATCTGGGGCCGAGAACTATGGCTACACCTTC.

The chain employs TRBV7-2 and TRBJ2-7; 12 bases are a match to TRBD2. The CDR3 runs to 16 residues. CDR1 is SGHTA and CDR2 is FQGNSA in the germline V gene. V was clipped by 1 base and J by 6 bases; unmatched bases: 7. In DNA form, the CDR3 reads TGTGCCAGCAGCTTAGAGGCTAGCGGGGGGGCCGGCGAGCAGTACTTC. The encoded protein is CASSLEASGGAGEQYF.

This sequence joins TRBV15 and TRBJ1-5; D is uncertain. CDR3 length: 13 residues. CDR1 and CDR2 (germline): LNHNV, YYDKDF (reference sequence). The ends were cut back, 2 bases at V and 11 bases at J, with 13 bases in the middle. CDR3 sequence: CATSRPLDATQHF. The CDR3 DNA sequence: TGTGCCACCAGCAGACCCCTAGATGCGACCCAGCATTTT.

V and J are TRBV10-3 and TRBJ1-2, with D tentatively TRBD1 (5 bases). Germline assignment: CDR1 ENHRY and CDR2 SYGVKD. This CDR3 spans 15 amino acids. V gave up 0 bases and J gave up 3 bases, with 11 bases separating them. CDR3: CAISESGGAYYGYTF. CDR3 DNA sequence: TGTGCCATCAGTGAGTCGGGGGGAGCTTACTATGGCTACACCTTC.

The J gene is TRBJ2-1, the V gene TRBV6-1; 10 bases match TRBD1. The CDR3 has 15 amino acids. The ends lost 6 bases at V and 7 bases at J; junction bases unmatched: 9. CDR1 MNHNS and CDR2 SASEGT come from the germline V gene. The CDR3 DNA reads TGTGCCAGCAGAGGAAGACAGGGGGCGGCAAATGAGCAGTTCTTC. Its protein product is CASRGRQGAANEQFF.

The rearrangement uses TRBV29-1 and TRBJ2-3; 8 positions match TRBD2. J was trimmed by 2 bases and V by 7 bases; bases with no gene match: 11. The CDR3 runs to 15 residues. Germline CDR1 and CDR2: SQVTM and ANQGSEA. This CDR3 reads CSGTGGGGDTDTQYF. CDR3 DNA: TGCAGCGGGACCGGGGGGGGCGGGGACACAGATACGCAGTATTTT.